This record covers a single T cell receptor (beta chain). This record comes from a study of blood T cell repertoires in COVID-19. TCRdb keeps only in-frame clones here, not all; method: immunoSEQ multiplex PCR. The repertoire holds 300,000 to 400,000 clones, with over 85% as singletons. The CDR3 spans 13 residues. Per the germline V gene, CDR1 is GTSNPN and CDR2 is SVGIG (reference sequence). V lost 1 base to trimming and J lost 1 base, with 7 bases between them. Specimen: PBMCs or T cells enriched from blood (not recorded which). The rearrangement links TRBV30 to TRBJ1-1; possible D gene TRBD1, 5 bases. This sequence was found in a man aged 60 to 69 who had recovered from COVID-19. The CDR3 sequence is CAWSEGKNTEAFF. CDR3 in DNA: TGTGCCTGGAGTGAGGGGAAGAACACTGAAGCTTTCTTT.